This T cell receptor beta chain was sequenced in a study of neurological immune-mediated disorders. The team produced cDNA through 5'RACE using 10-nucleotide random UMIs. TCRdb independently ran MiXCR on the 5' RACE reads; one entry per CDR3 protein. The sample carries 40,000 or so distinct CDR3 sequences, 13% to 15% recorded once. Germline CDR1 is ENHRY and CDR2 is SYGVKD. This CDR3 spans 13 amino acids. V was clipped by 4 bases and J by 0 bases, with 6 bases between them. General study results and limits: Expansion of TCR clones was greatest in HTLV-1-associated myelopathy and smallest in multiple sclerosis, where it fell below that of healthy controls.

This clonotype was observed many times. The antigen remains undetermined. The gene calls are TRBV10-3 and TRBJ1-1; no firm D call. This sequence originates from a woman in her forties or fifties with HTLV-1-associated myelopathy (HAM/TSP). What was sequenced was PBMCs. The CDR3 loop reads CAISGSMNTEAFF. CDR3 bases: TGTGCCATCAGTGGGAGCATGAACACTGAAGCTTTCTTT.